The next 11 T cell receptor beta chains were all read from a single sample in a study of graft-versus-host responses after intestinal transplantation. The method was immunoSEQ multiplex PCR; TCRdb's version includes in-frame clones alone and lacks a portion of them. The profile shows under 95,000 clones, about 90% of them singletons. No antigen has been identified for these receptors. The specimen comprised unstimulated CD8+ T cells sorted from spleen or lymph node cells, sampled before intestinal transplant. The receptors derive from a human donor who received an intestinal transplant.

This clone was observed once. The genes are TRBV2 and TRBJ1-3, with D uncertain. This CDR3 is built from 14 residues. V was cut by 9 bases and J by 2 bases, with 14 bases left in between. Germline CDR1 is SNHLY and CDR2 is FYNNEI. CDR3 region: CASGSRDAGNTIYF. CDR3 coding DNA: TGTGCCAGTGGGAGTCGGGATGCTGGAAACACCATATATTTT.

This clone has only one observation. V and J are TRBV27 and TRBJ2-5, with a tentative D call TRBD1 (5 bases). This CDR3 has 15 amino acids. Germline assignment: CDR1 MNHEY and CDR2 SMNVEV (reference sequence). V lost 1 base to trimming and J lost 2 bases, with 11 bases between them. For the CDR3, the DNA is TGTGCCAGCAGTTTATTAGGGGTCTTTCAAGAGACCCAGTACTTC. It yields the protein CASSLLGVFQETQYF.

J is TRBJ1-1 and V is TRBV7-3; 9 nucleotides align to TRBD1. CDR3 length: 14 residues. Germline V gene lookup returns CDR1 SGHTA and CDR2 FQGTGA. Losses at the gene ends were 7 bases for V and 6 bases for J; bases not matched to a gene: 9. The chain's CDR3 is CASNQTGTGSEAFF. The CDR3 nucleotides are TGTGCCAGCAACCAAACCGGGACAGGGTCTGAAGCTTTCTTT. Complete variable domain (other parts from reference TRBV7-3 and TRBJ1-1): GAGVSQTPSNKVTEKGKYVELRCDPISGHTALYWYRQSLGQGPEFLIYFQGTGAADDSGLPNDRFFAVRPEGSVSTLKIQRTERGDSAVYLCASNQTGTGSEAFFGQGTRLTVV.

The chain joins TRBV27 to TRBJ2-7, with D perhaps TRBD1 (6 bases). CDR1 and CDR2 from the germline V gene are MNHEY and SMNVEV (reference sequence). Trimming removed 9 bases at V and 3 bases at J, with 24 bases between. The CDR3 runs 16 residues. CDR3 DNA sequence: TGTGCCAGTAGACCGAACACAGGGTTAGATTTCTACGAGCAGTACTTC. Its translation: CASRPNTGLDFYEQYF.

The chain has TRBV7-8 and TRBJ2-3; 9 nucleotides match TRBD2. CDR3 length equals 14 residues. The junction had 5 bases not matched to a gene; V was cut back by 1 base and J by 9 bases. Germline V gene lookup returns CDR1 SGHVS and CDR2 FQNEAQ. CDR3 loop: CASSLDAGGPTQYF. As DNA, the CDR3 is TGTGCCAGCAGCTTAGATGCGGGAGGGCCCACGCAGTATTTT.

This chain joins TRBV27 and TRBJ2-1; maybe TRBD2 (6 bases). Germline V gives CDR1 MNHEY, CDR2 SMNVEV (reference sequence). This CDR3 has 13 amino acids. Trimming removed 2 bases from V and 7 bases from J, with 9 bases in between. CDR3 DNA: TGTGCCAGCAGTTTAGGAGGGTCAAATGAGCAGTTCTTC. This encodes CASSLGGSNEQFF.

This clone was picked up one time. This chain uses TRBV25-1 with TRBJ2-3; TRBD2 might be the D (5 bases). V lost 4 bases and J 2 bases, leaving 10 bases between the germline ends. Germline loops: CDR1 MGHDK, CDR2 SYGVNS. The CDR3 consists of 14 residues. The DNA for the CDR3 is TGTGCCAGCAGTGGTCCGACTACCACAGATACGCAGTATTTT. It translates to CASSGPTTTDTQYF.

The chain combines TRBV28 with TRBJ2-2; D is unresolved. V was clipped by 2 bases and J by 5 bases, with 6 bases between them. CDR1 is MDHEN, CDR2 SYDVKM, per germline. This CDR3 has 13 amino acids. The CDR3 protein is CASSLVTTGELFF. The CDR3 coding sequence is TGTGCCAGCAGTTTAGTGACAACCGGGGAGCTGTTTTTT.

The chain carries TRBV2 and TRBJ1-1; 9 bases are shared with TRBD1. Trimming at V came to 10 bases and at J to 5 bases, leaving 14 bases not matched to a gene. This CDR3 has 15 amino acids. The germline CDR1 and CDR2 sequences are SNHLY and FYNNEI. The CDR3: CATRTGDKLGTEAFF. CDR3 nucleotides: TGTGCCACCCGGACAGGGGATAAGCTGGGGACTGAAGCTTTCTTT.

The genes are TRBV28 and TRBJ2-2, with 9 nucleotides matching TRBD2. The CDR3 extends over 14 amino acids. J gave up 5 bases and V 7 bases, and 5 bases lay outside the gene matches. Looked up from germline, CDR1 is MDHEN and CDR2 is SYDVKM. In nucleotides, the CDR3 is TGTGCCAGCAAAGCGGGGGGACGTACCGGGGAGCTGTTTTTT. Its translation is CASKAGGRTGELFF.

The V and J genes are TRBV6-1 and TRBJ1-5; D perhaps matches TRBD1 (6 bases). V lost 3 bases and J lost 0, with 12 bases in between. The CDR3 sequence is 16 residues long. The V gene's germline CDR1 is MNHNS and CDR2 SASEGT. As DNA, the CDR3 is TGTGCCAGCAGTGATTTGGACAGAGATAGCAATCAGCCCCAGCATTTT. This gives the protein CASSDLDRDSNQPQHF.